The 12 T cell receptor beta chains below come from one sample, sequenced in a study of esophageal squamous cell carcinoma under preoperative chemotherapy. TCRdb analysed the PCR reads with MiXCR anew, one entry per CDR3 protein. Among under 20,000 distinct CDR3 sequences listed, around 45% were seen once. Time point indicated: after preoperative PTX-NDP chemotherapy. The sample was collected from a patient given preoperative chemotherapy. These receptors were collected from a human donor with esophageal squamous cell carcinoma. The donor label of this sample is uncertain.

The DNA of the CDR3 is TGTGCCAGCAGCTTTGGGGGCGCCGAGCAGTACTTC. It is translated as CASSFGGAEQYF. The genes are TRBV11-2 and TRBJ2-1, with D perhaps TRBD1 (6 bases). The J call may be incorrect, as the DNA end agrees better with TRBJ2-7. Germline V gives CDR1 SGHAT, CDR2 FQNNGV. The length of the CDR3 is 12 residues.

V is TRBV7-2 and J is TRBJ2-3, with D hard to call. The CDR3 totals 14 residues. The V end lost 1 base, the J end lost 14 bases, and 19 bases lay between the germline ends. Germline lookup yields CDR1 SGHTA and CDR2 FQGNSA. The CDR3 region is CASSLEGNTGALYF. The CDR3 DNA sequence: TGTGCCAGCAGCTTAGAGGGCAACACCGGTGCGCTGTATTTT.

As for this clonotype: At one boundary the junction diverges from the germline segment, which might be a read error. The V and J genes are TRBV7-2 and TRBJ2-2; D tentatively fits TRBD1 or TRBD2 (5 bases each). This CDR3 comprises 14 residues. Looked up from germline, CDR1 is SGHTA and CDR2 is FQGNSA. CDR3 protein: CASSLEGSTGTLYF. The CDR3 DNA is TGTGCCAGCAGCTTAGAGGGGAGCACCGGGACGCTGTATTTT.

About this clonotype itself: A much larger clone differs from this one at a single base, so this may be a read error. This rearrangement joins TRBV12-5 to TRBJ2-1; maybe TRBD2 (7 bases). V was clipped by 3 bases and J by 13 bases, with 19 bases between them. The germline CDR1 and CDR2 sequences are LGHNT and FRNRAP. The CDR3 is 14 residues long. The DNA of the CDR3 is TGTGCTAGTGGTTTAGGCGGGGGCAGAGAGACCCAGTTCTTC. This gives the protein CASGLGGGRETQFF.

This chain uses TRBV10-1 with TRBJ2-5; 7 nucleotides agree with TRBD2. The J call is in doubt because the DNA end fits TRBJ2-1 better. CDR3 length: 15 amino acids. The germline gives CDR1 WNHNN, CDR2 SYGVQD (reference sequence). CDR3 amino acids: CASGYGGSGINEQFF. As DNA, the CDR3 is TGCGCCAGCGGGTACGGGGGGAGCGGAATTAATGAGCAGTTCTTC.

This clonotype was found a few times. J is TRBJ2-7 and V is TRBV7-9; D possibly corresponds to TRBD1 (5 bases). V was trimmed by 5 bases and J by 5 bases, leaving 13 bases between them. CDR1 and CDR2 (germline): SEHNR, FQNEAQ (reference sequence). The CDR3 is made up of 13 amino acids. The CDR3 nucleotides are TGTGCCAGCAGCCCCCAAGGGGCCAACGAGCAGTACTTC. Translation: CASSPQGANEQYF.

The rearrangement joins TRBV5-6 to TRBJ2-5; unclear D gene. The assigned J gene may be wrong: the sequence end matches TRBJ2-7 better. Germline lookup yields CDR1 SGHDT and CDR2 YYEEEE. This CDR3 is built from 13 residues. In DNA, the CDR3 is TGTGCCAGCAGCTTGGGACAAATCTACGAGCAGTACTTC. It yields the protein CASSLGQIYEQYF.

This clonotype turned up a few times. The rearrangement uses TRBV7-2 and TRBJ2-5; tentatively, D is TRBD2 (5 bases). Germline assignment: CDR1 SGHTA and CDR2 FQGNSA. This CDR3 comprises 12 residues. The V end was cut by 9 bases, the J end by 5 bases, with 13 bases between. The CDR3 sequence: CASGRFGETQYF. The CDR3 coding sequence is TGTGCCAGTGGGAGATTTGGGGAGACCCAGTACTTC.

In its sample, this clonotype was seen a few times. The rearrangement joins TRBV12-3 or TRBV12-4 to TRBJ2-1; TRBD2 agrees at 13 bases. The CDR3 sequence is 22 residues long. With 2 bases clipped from V and 10 bases from J, the junction kept 26 bases outside the gene matches. The CDR3 bases are TGTGCCAGCAGTTTAAGGACTAGCGGGAGTCTTTTACAGTCACCCTTATTCTCCGAGCAGTTCTTC. Translation gives CASSLRTSGSLLQSPLFSEQFF.

By share, this clonotype counts as medium-sized. The genes are TRBV6-1 and TRBJ2-1; TRBD2 matches 10 bases. Germline assignment: CDR1 MNHNS and CDR2 SASEGT. This CDR3 region has 14 residues. V gave up 4 bases and J gave up 8 bases; unmatched junction bases: 5. The CDR3 here is CASSGLAGVHEQFF. CDR3 DNA: TGTGCCAGCAGTGGGCTAGCGGGAGTACATGAGCAGTTCTTC.

This chain uses TRBV10-1 with TRBJ2-5; D uncertain. Near its end, the DNA agrees better with TRBJ2-3, so the J call may be wrong. This CDR3 comprises 14 residues. The germline CDR1 and CDR2 sequences are WNHNN and SYGVQD (reference sequence). CDR3 amino acids: CASSEGISADTQYF. Written as DNA, the CDR3 is TGCGCCAGCAGTGAGGGAATCAGCGCAGATACGCAGTATTTT.

This clonotype was recorded at least ten times. The V gene is TRBV6-2 or TRBV6-3, the J gene TRBJ2-6, with TRBD2 as a possible D gene (5 bases). Per germline, CDR1 MNHEY and CDR2 SVGEGT. There are 16 residues in the CDR3. Trimming took off 8 bases at V and 3 bases at J, with 17 bases between the two ends. The CDR3 reads CASSLGVVGGANVLTF. For the CDR3, the DNA is TGTGCCAGCTCCCTGGGAGTTGTCGGTGGGGCCAACGTCCTGACTTTC.